These 31 T cell receptor beta chains were sequenced from one sample in a study of human T cells and chemical hapten exposure. One entry per CDR3 protein, called by TCRdb with MiXCR from the 5' RACE reads. The table includes under 100,000 distinct CDR3 sequences, around 15% detected once. Someone pulled total RNA out of unfractionated whole blood. Source of these receptors: a female donor in good health.

Only a few counts were recorded for this clonotype. V usage is TRBV5-1 and J usage is TRBJ1-1, with TRBD1 as a possible D gene (6 bases). Trimming pared 0 bases from V and 9 bases from J, leaving 18 bases between. CDR3 size: 15 residues. Germline CDR1 is SGHRS and CDR2 is YFSETQ. In DNA form, the CDR3 reads TGCGCCAGCAGCTTGGCGTCAGGGGCAAACGTACAAGCTTTCTTT. This sequence encodes CASSLASGANVQAFF.

V usage is TRBV20-1 and J usage is TRBJ1-5; D is ambiguous. Germline assignment: CDR1 DFQATT and CDR2 SNEGSKA (reference sequence). V lost 2 bases to trimming and J lost 2 bases, with 10 bases between them. The CDR3 is 14 amino acids. CDR3 in DNA: TGCAGTGCTAGAACTTCCAACGGCAATCAGCCCCAGCATTTT. Protein sequence: CSARTSNGNQPQHF.

The sample holds a few counts of this clonotype. This chain's CDR3 is CASSNLPGQPQHF. The CDR3 region has the DNA TGTGCCAGCAGCAACCTCCCTGGGCAGCCCCAGCATTTT. This sequence joins TRBV5-4 and TRBJ1-5; D unresolved. Germline lookup yields CDR1 SGHNT and CDR2 YYREEE (reference sequence). This CDR3 is built from 13 residues. Trimming took 4 bases from V and 7 from J, leaving 12 bases between them.

This clonotype turned up a few times. As DNA, the CDR3 is TGTGCCAGGGGACAGGGACAAATCACTGAAGCTTTCTTT. This gives the protein CARGQGQITEAFF. The chain joins TRBV2 to TRBJ1-1, with TRBD1 matching 9 bases. The trim removed 9 bases at V and 4 bases at J, leaving 6 bases unmatched. The length of the CDR3 is 13 residues. Germline CDR1 reads SNHLY; CDR2 reads FYNNEI.

This chain connects TRBV30 to TRBJ2-1; D remains unclear. The germline V gene has CDR1 GTSNPN and CDR2 SVGIG (reference sequence). Deletions cut 3 bases from V and 0 bases from J, with 6 bases between. The CDR3 contains 13 residues. The DNA for the CDR3 is TGTGCCTGGAGATCGAACTCCTACAATGAGCAGTTCTTC. Its translation: CAWRSNSYNEQFF.

This clonotype has only a few counts. This chain joins TRBV5-5 and TRBJ1-1; TRBD1 matches at 9 bases. The V gene's germline CDR1 is SGHKS and CDR2 YYEKEE (reference sequence). The length of the CDR3 is 16 residues. V shed 4 bases, J shed 0 bases, and the junction held 7 bases outside the gene matches. For the CDR3, the DNA is TGTGCCAGCAGCACCCGGGACAGGGCCTTGAACACTGAAGCTTTCTTT. Protein: CASSTRDRALNTEAFF.

The chain's CDR3 is CASSQEYGGAGELFF. The CDR3 DNA reads as TGCGCCAGCAGCCAAGAATACGGGGGGGCCGGGGAGCTGTTTTTT. This chain joins TRBV4-3 and TRBJ2-2, with TRBD2 matching over 8 bases. Germline assignment: CDR1 LGHNA and CDR2 YSLEER. This CDR3 is 15 amino acids long. V was pared by 0 bases and J by 6 bases, with 3 bases of the junction left unmatched.

DNA for the CDR3: TGTGCCAGCAGTGAAAGGGCTCGAATCAACCGTGGTACGCAGTATTTT. It specifies CASSERARINRGTQYF. V is TRBV2 and J is TRBJ2-3; no reliable D call. The V gene lost 2 bases and the J gene lost 8 bases, with 20 bases spanning the gap. This CDR3 is built from 16 residues. Germline values: CDR1 SNHLY, CDR2 FYNNEI.

The CDR3 region is CASSSDSRGDEQFF. The DNA for the CDR3 is TGTGCCAGCAGTTCAGACTCGCGTGGAGATGAGCAGTTCTTC. The V gene is TRBV12-3 or TRBV12-4, the J gene TRBJ2-1; D call uncertain. CDR3 size: 14 residues. V shed 4 bases and J shed 8 bases, with 15 bases lying between them.

This sequence joins TRBV6-1 and TRBJ1-5, with D unclear. Between the trimmed V and J ends, which lost 2 bases and 0 bases, there was a span of 5 bases. Per the germline V gene, CDR1 is MNHNS and CDR2 is SASEGT. The CDR3 runs to 14 residues. In DNA form, the CDR3 reads TGTGCCAGCAGTGAACCCCATAGCAATCAGCCCCAGCATTTT. Its protein product is CASSEPHSNQPQHF.

This clonotype turned up a few times. CDR3 amino acids: CASSFQGGSGGRGDTQYF. In DNA, the CDR3 is TGTGCCAGCAGCTTCCAGGGAGGAAGCGGGGGGCGAGGGGATACGCAGTATTTT. This sequence joins TRBV4-2 and TRBJ2-3; 9 bases agree with TRBD2. This CDR3 spans 18 amino acids. With 5 bases clipped from V and 6 bases from J, the junction kept 18 bases outside the gene matches. In germline, CDR1 is LGHNA, CDR2 YNFKEQ.

This clonotype has just a few counts. The gene calls are TRBV28 and TRBJ2-2; D perhaps matches TRBD1 (6 bases). Germline V gene data show CDR1 as MDHEN and CDR2 as SYDVKM. Between the trimmed V and J ends, which lost 5 bases and 0 bases, there was a span of 16 bases. The CDR3 loop spans 17 amino acids. CDR3 nucleotides: TGTGCCAGCAGTATGGCACAGGGTAGGGCGAACACCGGGGAGCTGTTTTTT. Protein product: CASSMAQGRANTGELFF.

This clonotype was seen more than once but under ten times. The chain couples TRBV6-2 or TRBV6-3 to TRBJ2-7; 12 bases fit TRBD2. The V and J ends lost 6 bases and 3 bases, in that order; junction bases with no gene match: 3. The CDR3 runs 14 residues. The germline V gene has CDR1 MNHEY and CDR2 SVGEGT. CDR3 DNA: TGTGCCAGCAGACTGACTAGCGGGAGCTACGAGCAGTACTTC. Residues: CASRLTSGSYEQYF.

This clonotype appeared a few times. Relative to the germline gene, one junction end is altered; a read error may explain this. The J gene is TRBJ1-5, the V gene TRBV20-1; a weak D match, TRBD1 (5 bases). This CDR3 region has 15 residues. Per germline, CDR1 DFQATT and CDR2 SNEGSKA (reference sequence). CDR3 loop: CSAREGVYSNQPQHF. The CDR3 DNA reads as TGCAGTGCCAGAGAAGGGGTTTATAGCAATCAGCCCCAGCATTTT.

The rearrangement joins TRBV15 to TRBJ1-1; D is ambiguous. The V gene's germline CDR1 is LNHNV and CDR2 YYDKDF (reference sequence). There are 13 residues in the CDR3. V was shortened by 1 base and J by 11 bases, with 14 bases between the two germline ends. In DNA, the CDR3 is TGTGCCACCAGCAGAGTAGAGGGCCATGCGGCTTTCTTT. Its translation: CATSRVEGHAAFF.

This chain uses TRBV20-1 with TRBJ2-5; no firm D call. The length of the CDR3 is 13 residues. Trimming cost V 6 bases and J 1 base, with 12 bases left between them. Germline assignment: CDR1 DFQATT and CDR2 SNEGSKA (reference sequence). CDR3 loop: CSAQPPGQETQYF. The CDR3, as DNA: TGCAGTGCCCAGCCCCCCGGCCAAGAGACCCAGTACTTC.

The chain couples TRBV4-2 to TRBJ2-7; D ambiguous. This CDR3 is 13 amino acids long. Germline V lookup: CDR1 LGHNA, CDR2 YNFKEQ. V was trimmed by 0 bases and J by 6 bases, leaving 9 bases between them. As DNA, the CDR3 is TGTGCCAGCAGCCAAGAAAAAGGGTCCGAGCAGTACTTC. It codes for CASSQEKGSEQYF.

The chain carries TRBV6-2 or TRBV6-3 and TRBJ1-5; D gene ambiguous. V was clipped by 2 bases and J by 8 bases, with 10 bases between them. Germline lookup yields CDR1 MNHEY and CDR2 SVGEGT. The CDR3 consists of 13 residues. The CDR3 protein is CASSYQETKPQHF. In DNA, the CDR3 is TGTGCCAGCAGTTACCAGGAAACGAAGCCCCAGCATTTT.

This chain uses TRBV12-3 or TRBV12-4 with TRBJ2-4; the match to TRBD1 covers 8 bases. This CDR3 comprises 13 residues. V lost 2 bases, J lost 6 bases, and 0 bases stayed unmatched. The DNA of the CDR3 is TGTGCCAGCAGTTTAACAGGGGGAAACATTCAGTACTTC. As protein: CASSLTGGNIQYF.

The CDR3: CASSSSELVSYEQYF. For the CDR3, the DNA is TGTGCCAGCAGTTCCTCAGAACTCGTTTCCTACGAGCAGTACTTC. V usage is TRBV28 and J usage is TRBJ2-7, with unresolved D. This CDR3 has 15 residues. The germline V gene has CDR1 MDHEN and CDR2 SYDVKM. V was cut by 4 bases and J by 1 base, with 14 bases left in between.

This clonotype was seen ten or more times. The chain employs TRBV29-1 and TRBJ1-1, with D hard to call. CDR3 length equals 11 residues. The V gene's germline CDR1 is SQVTM and CDR2 ANQGSEA. Trimming took off 3 bases at V and 4 bases at J, with 6 bases between the two ends. The CDR3 DNA reads as TGCAGCGTTGACATGGGCACTGAAGCTTTCTTT. It codes for CSVDMGTEAFF.

This clonotype was seen a few times. The chain employs TRBV7-2 and TRBJ1-2, with D uncertain. Germline CDR1 and CDR2: SGHTA and FQGNSA. CDR3 length equals 14 residues. The V and J ends lost 1 base and 4 bases respectively, with 10 bases between them. CDR3 bases: TGTGCCAGCAGCTTAGAACAGAAAAGCTATGGCTACACCTTC. This gives the protein CASSLEQKSYGYTF.

The chain joins TRBV20-1 to TRBJ2-1; D tentatively fits TRBD1 or TRBD2 (6 bases each). The CDR3 extends over 14 amino acids. Per germline, CDR1 DFQATT and CDR2 SNEGSKA (reference sequence). V was cut by 6 bases and J by 1 base, with 13 bases left in between. CDR3 DNA: TGCAGTGCGTTTGGGGGGCCGTCCTACAATGAGCAGTTCTTC. It yields the protein CSAFGGPSYNEQFF.

This clonotype occurred a few times. The rearrangement links TRBV20-1 to TRBJ1-1; D is unresolved. The V gene lost 0 bases and the J gene lost 5 bases, with 19 bases spanning the gap. Looked up from germline, CDR1 is DFQATT and CDR2 is SNEGSKA (reference sequence). This CDR3 is built from 16 residues. The CDR3 DNA sequence: TGCAGTGCTAGAGATCAAAGGGCCCTAAGGGTTACTGAAGCTTTCTTT. It yields the protein CSARDQRALRVTEAFF.

The chain combines TRBV13 with TRBJ2-7; D perhaps matches TRBD2 (6 bases). The CDR3 loop spans 15 amino acids. Between the trimmed V and J ends, which lost 5 bases and 2 bases, there was a span of 16 bases. The germline CDR1 and CDR2 sequences are PRHDT and FYEKMQ (reference sequence). The CDR3 spells CASSPAGTGAYEQYF. Here the CDR3 DNA reads TGTGCCAGCAGCCCCGCGGGGACTGGTGCCTACGAGCAGTACTTC.

This clonotype was recorded a few times. V gene TRBV2 combines with J gene TRBJ2-1; D is possibly TRBD1 (5 bases). Per the germline V gene, CDR1 is SNHLY and CDR2 is FYNNEI. The CDR3 has 13 residues. The germline V and J ends were trimmed by 5 bases and 5 bases, with 10 bases remaining between them. The CDR3 sequence is CASSPQGNNEQFF. CDR3 DNA sequence: TGTGCCAGCAGTCCTCAGGGAAACAATGAGCAGTTCTTC.

The V call is TRBV28, the J call TRBJ1-1; D not certain. CDR1 and CDR2 from the germline V gene are MDHEN and SYDVKM. The germline V and J ends were trimmed by 5 bases and 0 bases, with 16 bases remaining between them. The CDR3 length is 16 residues. CDR3 sequence: CASSPFKDGLNTEAFF. The CDR3 DNA reads as TGTGCCAGCAGTCCCTTCAAAGACGGATTGAACACTGAAGCTTTCTTT.

Details on this clonotype: A junction boundary mismatches the germline segment, possibly from a read error. The chain joins TRBV4-2 to TRBJ2-5; the D gene is possibly TRBD2 (6 bases). The CDR3 has 13 amino acids. Germline CDR1 LGHNA, CDR2 YNFKEQ. CDR3 amino acids: CASSQDTGETQCF. DNA for the CDR3: TGTGCCAGCAGCCAAGATACGGGGGAGACCCAGTGCTTC.

This clonotype was observed a handful of times. The chain recombines TRBV20-1 with TRBJ2-3; TRBD2 is a possible D gene (6 bases). Between the trimmed V and J ends, which lost 3 bases and 4 bases, there was a span of 8 bases. The germline V gene has CDR1 DFQATT and CDR2 SNEGSKA (reference sequence). The CDR3 is 12 amino acids. The CDR3 region has the DNA TGCAGTGCTAGGGGGACTTCAGATACGCAGTATTTT. Translation gives CSARGTSDTQYF.

This clonotype has a handful of counts. The chain uses TRBV18 and TRBJ1-2; 10 bases are shared with TRBD1. Germline V gene sequence: CDR1 KGHSH, CDR2 LQKENI. The CDR3 has 15 amino acids. J was trimmed by 4 bases and V by 3 bases; bases with no gene match: 5. The CDR3 here is CASSPTTGGGYGYTF. In DNA form, the CDR3 reads TGTGCCAGCTCACCGACGACAGGGGGCGGCTATGGCTACACCTTC.

This clonotype has just a few counts. The chain carries TRBV9 and TRBJ2-7; TRBD1 is a possible D gene (5 bases). Per germline, CDR1 SGDLS and CDR2 YYNGEE. The V end was cut by 0 bases, the J end by 6 bases, with 10 bases between. This CDR3 has 13 amino acids. The CDR3 DNA reads TGTGCCAGCAGCGTAGTGTCAGGGCCCGAGCAGTACTTC. The encoded protein is CASSVVSGPEQYF.